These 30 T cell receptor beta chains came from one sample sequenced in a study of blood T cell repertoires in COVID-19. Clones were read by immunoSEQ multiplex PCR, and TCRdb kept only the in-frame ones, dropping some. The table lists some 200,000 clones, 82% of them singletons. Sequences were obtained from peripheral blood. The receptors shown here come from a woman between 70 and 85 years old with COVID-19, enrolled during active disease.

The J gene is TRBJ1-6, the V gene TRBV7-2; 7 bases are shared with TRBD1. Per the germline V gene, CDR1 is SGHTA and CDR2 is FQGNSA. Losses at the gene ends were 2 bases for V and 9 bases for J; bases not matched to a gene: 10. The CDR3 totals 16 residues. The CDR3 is CASSLRRGQEASPLHF. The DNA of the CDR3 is TGTGCCAGCAGCTTACGTAGGGGGCAGGAGGCTTCACCCCTCCACTTT.

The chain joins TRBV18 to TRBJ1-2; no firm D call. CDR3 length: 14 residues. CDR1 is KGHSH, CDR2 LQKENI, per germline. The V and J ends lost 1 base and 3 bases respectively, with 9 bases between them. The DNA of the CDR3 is TGTGCCAGCTCACCACGCGATGGTGACTATGGCTACACCTTC. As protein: CASSPRDGDYGYTF.

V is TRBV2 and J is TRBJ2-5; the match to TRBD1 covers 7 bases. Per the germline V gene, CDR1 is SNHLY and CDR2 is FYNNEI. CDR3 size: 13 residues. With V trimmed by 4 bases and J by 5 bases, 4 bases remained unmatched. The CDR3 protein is CASSVGGAETQYF. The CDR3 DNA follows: TGTGCCAGCAGTGTAGGGGGCGCGGAGACCCAGTACTTC.

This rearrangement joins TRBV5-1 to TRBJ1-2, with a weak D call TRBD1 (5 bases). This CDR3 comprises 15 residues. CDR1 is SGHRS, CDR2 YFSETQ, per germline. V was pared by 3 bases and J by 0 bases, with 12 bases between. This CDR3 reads CASSWGGAANYGYTF. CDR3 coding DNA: TGCGCCAGCAGCTGGGGAGGGGCGGCTAACTATGGCTACACCTTC.

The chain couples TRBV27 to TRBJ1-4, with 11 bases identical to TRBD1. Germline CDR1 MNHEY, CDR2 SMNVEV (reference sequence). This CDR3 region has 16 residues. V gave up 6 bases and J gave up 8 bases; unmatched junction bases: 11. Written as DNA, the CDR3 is TGTGCCAGCAGGAGCACTACCGGGACAGGGGGGGAAAAACTGTTTTTT. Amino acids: CASRSTTGTGGEKLFF.

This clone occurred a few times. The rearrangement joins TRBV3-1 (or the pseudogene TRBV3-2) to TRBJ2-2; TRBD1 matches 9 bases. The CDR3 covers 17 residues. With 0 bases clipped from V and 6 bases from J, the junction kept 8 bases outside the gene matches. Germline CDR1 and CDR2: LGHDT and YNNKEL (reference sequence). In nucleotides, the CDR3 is TGTGCCAGCAGCCAAGAACTGGGACAGGGTAACGCCGGGGAGCTGTTTTTT. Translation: CASSQELGQGNAGELFF.

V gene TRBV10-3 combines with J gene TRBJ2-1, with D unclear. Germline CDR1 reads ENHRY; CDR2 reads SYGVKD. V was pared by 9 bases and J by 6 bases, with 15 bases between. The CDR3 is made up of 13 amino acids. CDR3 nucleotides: TGTGCCATTGCCTACGGTTCTGGCAATGAGCAGTTCTTC. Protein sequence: CAIAYGSGNEQFF.

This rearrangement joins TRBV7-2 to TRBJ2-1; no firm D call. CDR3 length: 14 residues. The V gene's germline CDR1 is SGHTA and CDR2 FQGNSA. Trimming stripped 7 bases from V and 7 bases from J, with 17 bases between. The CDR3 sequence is CASKIDSAVNEQFF. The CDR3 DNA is TGTGCCAGCAAAATCGACTCGGCGGTTAATGAGCAGTTCTTC.

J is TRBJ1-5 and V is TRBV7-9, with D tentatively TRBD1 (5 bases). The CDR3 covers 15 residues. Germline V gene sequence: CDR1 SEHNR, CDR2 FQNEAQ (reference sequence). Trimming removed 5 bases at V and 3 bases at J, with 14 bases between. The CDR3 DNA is TGTGCCAGCAGCCCCTCCGTGGGACTCAATCAGCCCCAGCATTTT. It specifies CASSPSVGLNQPQHF.

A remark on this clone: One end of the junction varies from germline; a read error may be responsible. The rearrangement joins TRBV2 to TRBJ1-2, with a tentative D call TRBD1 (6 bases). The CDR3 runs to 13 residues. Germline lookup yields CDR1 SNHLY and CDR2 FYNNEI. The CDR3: CASSEGGVGGYTF. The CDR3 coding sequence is TGTGCCAGCAGCGAAGGGGGGGTTGGTGGCTACACCTTC.

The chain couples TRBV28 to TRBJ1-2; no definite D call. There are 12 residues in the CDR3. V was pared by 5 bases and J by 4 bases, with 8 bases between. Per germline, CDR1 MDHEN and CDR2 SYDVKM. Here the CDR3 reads CASSPQSYGYTF. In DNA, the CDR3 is TGTGCCAGCAGTCCGCAGTCCTATGGCTACACCTTC.

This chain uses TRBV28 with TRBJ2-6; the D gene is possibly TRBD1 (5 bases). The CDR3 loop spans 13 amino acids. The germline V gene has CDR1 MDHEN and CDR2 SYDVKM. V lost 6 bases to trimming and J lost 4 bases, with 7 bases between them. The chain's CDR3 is CASSRAGANVLTF. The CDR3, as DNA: TGTGCCAGCAGCAGGGCGGGGGCCAACGTCCTGACTTTC.

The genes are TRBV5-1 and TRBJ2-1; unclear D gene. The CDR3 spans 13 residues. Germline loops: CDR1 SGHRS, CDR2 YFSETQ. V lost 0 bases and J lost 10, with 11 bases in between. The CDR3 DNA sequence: TGCGCCAGCAGCTTGGAGCCGGAGAGGGAGCAGTTCTTC. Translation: CASSLEPEREQFF.

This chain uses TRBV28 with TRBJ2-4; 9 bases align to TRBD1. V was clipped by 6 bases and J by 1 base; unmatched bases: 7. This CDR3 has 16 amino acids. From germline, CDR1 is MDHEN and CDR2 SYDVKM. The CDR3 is CASSPGQGSAKNIQYF. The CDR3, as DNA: TGTGCCAGCAGCCCCGGACAGGGGTCGGCCAAAAACATTCAGTACTTC.

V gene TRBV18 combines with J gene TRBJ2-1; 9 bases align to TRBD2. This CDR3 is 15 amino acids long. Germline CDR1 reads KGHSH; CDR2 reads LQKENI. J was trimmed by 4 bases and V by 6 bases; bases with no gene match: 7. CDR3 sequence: CASSISLAGYNEQFF. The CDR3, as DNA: TGTGCCAGCTCTATATCACTAGCGGGTTACAATGAGCAGTTCTTC.

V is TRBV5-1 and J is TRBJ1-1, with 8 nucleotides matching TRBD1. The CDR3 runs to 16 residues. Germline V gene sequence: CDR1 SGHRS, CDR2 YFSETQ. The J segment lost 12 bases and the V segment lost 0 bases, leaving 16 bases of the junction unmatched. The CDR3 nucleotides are TGCGCCAGCAGCTTGGGGGCGCAGGGGGCGGGGTATGGGTCTTTCTTT. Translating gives CASSLGAQGAGYGSFF. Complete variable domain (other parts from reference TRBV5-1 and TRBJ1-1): KAGVTQTPRYLIKTRGQQVTLSCSPISGHRSVSWYQQTPGQGLQFLFEYFSETQRNKGNFPGRFSGRQFSNSRSEMNVSTLELGDSALYLCASSLGAQGAGYGSFFGQGTRLTVV.

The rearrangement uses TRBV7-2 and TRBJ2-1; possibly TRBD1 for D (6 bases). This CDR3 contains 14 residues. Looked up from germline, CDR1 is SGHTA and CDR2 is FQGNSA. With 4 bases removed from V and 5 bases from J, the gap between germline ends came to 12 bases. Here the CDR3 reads CASSSGASHNEQFF. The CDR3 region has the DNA TGTGCCAGCAGCTCAGGGGCATCCCACAATGAGCAGTTCTTC.

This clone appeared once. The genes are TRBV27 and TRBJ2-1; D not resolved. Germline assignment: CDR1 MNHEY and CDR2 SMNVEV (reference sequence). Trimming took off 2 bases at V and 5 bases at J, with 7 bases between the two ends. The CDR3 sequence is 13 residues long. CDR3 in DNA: TGTGCCAGCAGTTTAGGCAGTCACAATGAGCAGTTCTTC. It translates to CASSLGSHNEQFF.

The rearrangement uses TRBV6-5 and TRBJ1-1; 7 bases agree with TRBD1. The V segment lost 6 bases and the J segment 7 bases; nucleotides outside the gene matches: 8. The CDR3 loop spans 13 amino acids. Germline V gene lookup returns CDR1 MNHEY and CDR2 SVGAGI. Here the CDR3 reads CASRSLDRVEAFF. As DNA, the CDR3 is TGTGCCAGCAGATCCCTTGACAGGGTTGAAGCTTTCTTT.

The CDR3 loop is CASSDQAPLAGANEQFF. The CDR3 DNA reads TGCGCCAGCAGTGATCAGGCCCCACTAGCGGGAGCGAATGAGCAGTTCTTC. The V and J genes are TRBV10-2 and TRBJ2-1; 11 positions agree with TRBD2. CDR3 size: 17 residues. J was trimmed by 7 bases and V by 3 bases; bases with no gene match: 11. The germline gives CDR1 WSHSY, CDR2 SAAADI.

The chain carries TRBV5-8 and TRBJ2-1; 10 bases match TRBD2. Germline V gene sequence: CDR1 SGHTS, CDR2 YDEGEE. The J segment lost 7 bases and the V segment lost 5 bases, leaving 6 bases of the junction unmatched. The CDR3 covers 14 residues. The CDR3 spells CASSYPSGRNEQFF. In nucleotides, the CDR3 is TGTGCCAGCAGTTACCCTAGCGGGAGAAATGAGCAGTTCTTC.

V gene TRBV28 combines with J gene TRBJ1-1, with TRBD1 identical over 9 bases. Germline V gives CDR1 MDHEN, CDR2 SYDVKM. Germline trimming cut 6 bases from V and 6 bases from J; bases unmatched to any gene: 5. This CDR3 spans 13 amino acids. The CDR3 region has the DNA TGTGCCAGCAGGGGACAGGGACGGCCTGAAGCTTTCTTT. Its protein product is CASRGQGRPEAFF.

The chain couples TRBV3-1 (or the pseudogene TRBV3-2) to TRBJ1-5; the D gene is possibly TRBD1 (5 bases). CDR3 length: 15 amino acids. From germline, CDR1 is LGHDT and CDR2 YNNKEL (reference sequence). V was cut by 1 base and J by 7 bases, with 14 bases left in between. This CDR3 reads CASSQVRGNYQPQHF. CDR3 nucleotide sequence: TGTGCCAGCAGCCAAGTAAGGGGAAACTACCAGCCCCAGCATTTT.

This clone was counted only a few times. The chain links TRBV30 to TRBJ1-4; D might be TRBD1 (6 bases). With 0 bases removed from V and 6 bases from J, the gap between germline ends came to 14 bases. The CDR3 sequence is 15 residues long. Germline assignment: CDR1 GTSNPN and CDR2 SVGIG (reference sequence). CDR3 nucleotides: TGTGCCTGGAGTGTACACGGGGGGCAATATGAAAAACTGTTTTTT. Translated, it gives CAWSVHGGQYEKLFF. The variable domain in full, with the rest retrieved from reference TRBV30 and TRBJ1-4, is SQTIHQWPATLVQPVGSPLSLECTVEGTSNPNLYWYRQAAGRGLQLLFYSVGIGQISSEVPQNLSASRPQDRQFILSSKKLLLSDSGFYLCAWSVHGGQYEKLFFGSGTQLSVL.

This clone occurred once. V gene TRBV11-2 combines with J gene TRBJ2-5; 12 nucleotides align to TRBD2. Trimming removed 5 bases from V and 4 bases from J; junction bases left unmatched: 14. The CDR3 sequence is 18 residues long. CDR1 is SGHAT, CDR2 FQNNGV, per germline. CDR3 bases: TGTGCCAGCAGCCGATTGACTAGGGCGACTAGCGGGAGAGAGACCCAGTACTTC. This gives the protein CASSRLTRATSGRETQYF.

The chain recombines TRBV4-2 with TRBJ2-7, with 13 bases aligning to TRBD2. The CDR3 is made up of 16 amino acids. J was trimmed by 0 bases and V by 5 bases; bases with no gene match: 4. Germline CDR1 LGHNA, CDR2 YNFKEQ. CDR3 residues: CASSFGTSGNSYEQYF. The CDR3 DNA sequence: TGTGCCAGCAGCTTCGGGACTAGCGGGAACTCCTACGAGCAGTACTTC.

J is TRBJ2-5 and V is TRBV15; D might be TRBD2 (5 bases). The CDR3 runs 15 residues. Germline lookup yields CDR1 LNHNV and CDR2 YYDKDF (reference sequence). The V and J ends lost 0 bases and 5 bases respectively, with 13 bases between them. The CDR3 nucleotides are TGTGCCACCAGCAGAGATCACGGGGTCTGGGAGACCCAGTACTTC. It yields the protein CATSRDHGVWETQYF.

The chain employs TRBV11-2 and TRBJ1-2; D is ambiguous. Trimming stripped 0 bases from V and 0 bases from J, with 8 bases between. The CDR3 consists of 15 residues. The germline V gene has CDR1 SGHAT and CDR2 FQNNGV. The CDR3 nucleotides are TGTGCCAGCAGCTTAGAACGATTAGCTAACTATGGCTACACCTTC. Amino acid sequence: CASSLERLANYGYTF.

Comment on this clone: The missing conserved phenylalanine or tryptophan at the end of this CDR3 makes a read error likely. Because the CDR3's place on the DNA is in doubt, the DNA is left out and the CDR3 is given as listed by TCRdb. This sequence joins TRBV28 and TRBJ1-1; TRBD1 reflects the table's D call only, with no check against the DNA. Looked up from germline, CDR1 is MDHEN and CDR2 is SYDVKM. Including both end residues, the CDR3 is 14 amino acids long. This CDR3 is CASSSPPGQGERRL.

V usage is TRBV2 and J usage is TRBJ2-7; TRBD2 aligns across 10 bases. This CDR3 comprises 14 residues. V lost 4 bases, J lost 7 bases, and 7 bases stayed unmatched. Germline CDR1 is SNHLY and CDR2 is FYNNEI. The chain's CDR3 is CASSVMGLALEQYF. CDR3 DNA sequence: TGTGCCAGCAGTGTAATGGGACTAGCGTTGGAGCAGTACTTC.